Listed here is a single TCR beta chain. Its target is not known. The length of the CDR3 is 15 residues. Germline assignment: CDR1 SGHRS and CDR2 YFSETQ. V gave up 0 bases and J gave up 5 bases, with 15 bases separating them. These data belong to a study of CD8+ T cells in alopecia areata. Study-wide results and limits: Elevated clonality characterized lesional scalp relative to normal scalp, particularly in alopecia totalis/universalis.

cDNA prepared by RNA extraction and subsequent reverse transcription served as the template for sequencing. Clones were sequenced by immunoSEQ multiplex PCR, and TCRdb holds only the in-frame ones, with some missing. The sample shows 95,000 to 120,000 clones, almost 60% of them seen only once. Sorted populations comprised CD4+ and CD8+ T cells obtained from PBMCs. This TCR was sampled from a human donor in good health. The V call is TRBV5-1, the J call TRBJ2-7; D gene uncertain. The sample was CD8+ T cells sorted from blood. CDR3 nucleotides: TGCGCCAGCAGCTTGGCCTACCAAACTTACGACGAGCAGTACTTC. Encoded protein: CASSLAYQTYDEQYF.